Listed below are T cell receptor beta chains from one sample, sequenced in a study of tumor-infiltrating lymphocytes in primary liver carcinoma. TCRdb re-called the multiplex PCR reads with MiXCR, one entry per CDR3 protein. The sample contains hundreds of thousands of distinct CDR3 sequences, about 50% of which appear only once. Source material: peripheral blood. The source of these receptors is a woman under 40 with primary liver carcinoma and hepatitis B virus infection. CDR3s include the opening cysteine and the closing phenylalanine or tryptophan. The D gene is left open where the match is weak.

D gene: -; J gene: TRBJ2-7; V gene: TRBV29-1; CDR3 protein: CSVGESSYEQYF
D gene: TRBD1; J gene: TRBJ2-2; V gene: TRBV12-3/TRBV12-4; CDR3 protein: CASRSGTGGTGELFF
D gene: TRBD2; J gene: TRBJ2-3; V gene: TRBV11-2; CDR3 protein: CASSFGLAGFDTQYF
D gene: -; J gene: TRBJ1-5; V gene: TRBV29-1; CDR3 protein: CNVVTASNQPQHF
D gene: -; J gene: TRBJ1-2; V gene: TRBV11-2; CDR3 protein: CASSFPTGGGYTF
D gene: TRBD1; J gene: TRBJ2-2; V gene: TRBV2; CDR3 protein: CTSTDRGTTVELFF
D gene: -; J gene: TRBJ1-1; V gene: TRBV11-3; CDR3 protein: CDSSRMTANTEAFF
D gene: -; J gene: TRBJ2-1; V gene: TRBV12-3/TRBV12-4; CDR3 protein: CASSRGEDVGNEQFF
D gene: -; J gene: TRBJ2-7; V gene: TRBV7-9; CDR3 protein: CASSLASLSYEQYF
D gene: -; J gene: TRBJ2-7; V gene: TRBV5-6; CDR3 protein: CASSVSGTGSHEQYF
D gene: -; J gene: TRBJ2-5; V gene: TRBV4-2; CDR3 protein: CASSLTGAREETQYF
D gene: -; J gene: TRBJ1-4; V gene: TRBV6-6; CDR3 protein: CASSYGPNEKLFF
D gene: -; J gene: TRBJ2-3; V gene: TRBV5-6; CDR3 protein: CASSLPGCPTDTQYF
D gene: -; J gene: TRBJ2-3; V gene: TRBV11-2; CDR3 protein: CASNLQNPFTDTQCF